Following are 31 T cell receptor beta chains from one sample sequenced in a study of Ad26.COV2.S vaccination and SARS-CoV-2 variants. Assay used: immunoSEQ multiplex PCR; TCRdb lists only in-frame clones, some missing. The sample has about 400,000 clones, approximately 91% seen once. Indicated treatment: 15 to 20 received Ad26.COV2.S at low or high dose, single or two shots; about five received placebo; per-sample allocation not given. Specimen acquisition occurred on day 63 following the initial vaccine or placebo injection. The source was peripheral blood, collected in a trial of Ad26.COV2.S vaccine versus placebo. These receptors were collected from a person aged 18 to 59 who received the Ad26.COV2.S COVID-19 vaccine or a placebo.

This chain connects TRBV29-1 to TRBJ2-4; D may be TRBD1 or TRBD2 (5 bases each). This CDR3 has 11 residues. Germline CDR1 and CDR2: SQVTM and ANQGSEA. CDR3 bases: TGCAGTGGTGGGACCGCTAACATTCAGTACTTC. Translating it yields CSGGTANIQYF.

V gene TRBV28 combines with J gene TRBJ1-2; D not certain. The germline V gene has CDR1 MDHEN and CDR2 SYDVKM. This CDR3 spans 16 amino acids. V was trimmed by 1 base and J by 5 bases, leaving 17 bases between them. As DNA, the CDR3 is TGTGCCAGCAGTTTATTGGCCAGGCGGCTCTATTATGGCTACACCTTC. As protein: CASSLLARRLYYGYTF.

The CDR3 DNA follows: TGCAGCGTCAGCGGGAGGGAAGGGGAGCTGTTTTTT. Translating it yields CSVSGREGELFF. The V call is TRBV29-1, the J call TRBJ2-2; 10 bases map to TRBD2. CDR3 length: 12 residues. Germline lookup yields CDR1 SQVTM and CDR2 ANQGSEA. V gave up 6 bases and J gave up 8 bases; unmatched junction bases: 3.

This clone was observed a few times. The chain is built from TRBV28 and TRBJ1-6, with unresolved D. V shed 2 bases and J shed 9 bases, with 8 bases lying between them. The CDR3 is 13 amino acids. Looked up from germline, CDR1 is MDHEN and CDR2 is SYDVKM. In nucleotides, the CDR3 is TGTGCCAGCAGTTTACCCCCAGTTTCACCCCTCCACTTT. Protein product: CASSLPPVSPLHF.

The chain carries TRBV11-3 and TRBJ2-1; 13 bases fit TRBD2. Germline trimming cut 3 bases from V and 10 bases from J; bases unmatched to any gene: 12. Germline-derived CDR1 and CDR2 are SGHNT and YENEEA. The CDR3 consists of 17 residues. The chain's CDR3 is CASSLGALAGGVWEQFF. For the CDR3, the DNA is TGTGCCAGCAGCTTGGGAGCACTAGCGGGAGGGGTATGGGAGCAGTTCTTC.

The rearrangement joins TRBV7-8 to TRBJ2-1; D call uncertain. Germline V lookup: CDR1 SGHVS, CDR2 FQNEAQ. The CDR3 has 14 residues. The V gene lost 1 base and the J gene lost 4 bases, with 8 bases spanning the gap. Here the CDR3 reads CASSLEGLYNEQFF. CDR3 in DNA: TGTGCCAGCAGCTTAGAGGGATTGTACAATGAGCAGTTCTTC.

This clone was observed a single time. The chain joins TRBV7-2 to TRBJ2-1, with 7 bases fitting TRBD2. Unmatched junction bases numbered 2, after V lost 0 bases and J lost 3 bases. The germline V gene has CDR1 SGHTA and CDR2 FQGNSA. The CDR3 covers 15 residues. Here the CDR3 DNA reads TGTGCCAGCAGCTTAGCAGCTAGCGGCTACAATGAGCAGTTCTTC. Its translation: CASSLAASGYNEQFF.

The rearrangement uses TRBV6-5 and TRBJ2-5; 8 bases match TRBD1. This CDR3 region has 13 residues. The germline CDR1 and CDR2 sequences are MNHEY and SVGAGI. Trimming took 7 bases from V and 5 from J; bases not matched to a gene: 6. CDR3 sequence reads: CASTTGGRETQYF. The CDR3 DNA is TGTGCCAGCACAACAGGGGGAAGGGAGACCCAGTACTTC.

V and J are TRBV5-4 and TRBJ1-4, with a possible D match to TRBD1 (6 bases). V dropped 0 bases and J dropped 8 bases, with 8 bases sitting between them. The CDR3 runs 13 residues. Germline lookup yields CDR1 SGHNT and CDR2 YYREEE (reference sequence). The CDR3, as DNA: TGTGCCAGCAGCTTGGCTCAGGGGGAAAAACTGTTTTTT. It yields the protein CASSLAQGEKLFF.

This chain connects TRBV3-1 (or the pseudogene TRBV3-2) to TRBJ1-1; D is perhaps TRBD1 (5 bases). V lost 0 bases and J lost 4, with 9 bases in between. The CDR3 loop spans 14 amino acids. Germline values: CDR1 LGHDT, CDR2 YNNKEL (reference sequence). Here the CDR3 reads CASSQESGGTEAFF. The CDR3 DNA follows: TGTGCCAGCAGCCAAGAATCCGGGGGCACTGAAGCTTTCTTT.

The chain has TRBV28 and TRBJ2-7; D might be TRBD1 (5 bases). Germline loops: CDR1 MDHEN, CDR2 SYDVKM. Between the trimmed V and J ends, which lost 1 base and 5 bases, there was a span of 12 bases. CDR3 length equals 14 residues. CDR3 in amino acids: CASSLYGGHNEQYF. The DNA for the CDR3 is TGTGCCAGCAGTTTATACGGCGGACATAACGAGCAGTACTTC.

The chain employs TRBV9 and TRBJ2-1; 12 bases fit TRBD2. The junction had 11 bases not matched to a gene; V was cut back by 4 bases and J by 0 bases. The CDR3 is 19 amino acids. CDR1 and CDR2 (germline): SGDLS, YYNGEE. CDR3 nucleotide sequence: TGTGCCAGCAGCCCCCGAGGGACTAGCGGGTCCAGCTCCTACAATGAGCAGTTCTTC. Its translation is CASSPRGTSGSSSYNEQFF.

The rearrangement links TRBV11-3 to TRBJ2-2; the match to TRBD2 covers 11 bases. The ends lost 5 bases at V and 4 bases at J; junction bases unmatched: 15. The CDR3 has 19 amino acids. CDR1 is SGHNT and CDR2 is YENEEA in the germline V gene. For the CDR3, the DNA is TGTGCCAGCAGCGTGGGTAGCGGGAGGGCCGTAAGAGGCACCGGGGAGCTGTTTTTT. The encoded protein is CASSVGSGRAVRGTGELFF.

As DNA, the CDR3 is TGTGCCAGCAGCTGGGTCTCTGGAAACACCATATATTTT. Its translation: CASSWVSGNTIYF. The rearrangement joins TRBV5-6 to TRBJ1-3; D unclear. This CDR3 has 13 amino acids. Germline V gene lookup returns CDR1 SGHDT and CDR2 YYEEEE. V was shortened by 3 bases and J by 0 bases, with 4 bases between the two germline ends.

The CDR3, as DNA: TGTGCCAGCAGCAGTCGAAGGGGAAACATTCAGTACTTC. It translates to CASSSRRGNIQYF. The chain carries TRBV7-2 and TRBJ2-4, with a weak D call TRBD1 (5 bases). Germline values: CDR1 SGHTA, CDR2 FQGNSA. Between the trimmed V and J ends, which lost 5 bases and 6 bases, there was a span of 11 bases. The CDR3 extends over 13 amino acids.

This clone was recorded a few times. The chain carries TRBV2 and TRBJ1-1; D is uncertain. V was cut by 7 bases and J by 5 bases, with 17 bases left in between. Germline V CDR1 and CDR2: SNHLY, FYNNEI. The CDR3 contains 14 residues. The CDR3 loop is CASNLQRLGTEAFF. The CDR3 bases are TGTGCCAGCAACCTACAGCGGCTGGGGACTGAAGCTTTCTTT.

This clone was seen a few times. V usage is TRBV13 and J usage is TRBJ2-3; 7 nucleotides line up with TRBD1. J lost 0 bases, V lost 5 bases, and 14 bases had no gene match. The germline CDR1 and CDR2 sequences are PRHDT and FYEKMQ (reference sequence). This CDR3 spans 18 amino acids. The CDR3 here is CASSPGQRRPASTDTQYF. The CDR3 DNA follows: TGTGCCAGCAGCCCGGGACAGCGCCGGCCCGCTAGCACAGATACGCAGTATTTT.

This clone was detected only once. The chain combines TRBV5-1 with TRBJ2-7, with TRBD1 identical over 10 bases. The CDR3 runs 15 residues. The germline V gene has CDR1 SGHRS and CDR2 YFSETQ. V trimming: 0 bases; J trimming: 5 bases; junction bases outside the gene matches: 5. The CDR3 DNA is TGCGCCAGCAGCTTGGGACAGGGGGCGGTTCACGAGCAGTACTTC. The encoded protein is CASSLGQGAVHEQYF.

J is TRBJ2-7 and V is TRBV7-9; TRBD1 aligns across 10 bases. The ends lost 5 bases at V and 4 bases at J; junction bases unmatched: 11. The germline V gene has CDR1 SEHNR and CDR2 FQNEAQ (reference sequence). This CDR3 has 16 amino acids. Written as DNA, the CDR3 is TGTGCCAGCAGCCCTCAGGGACAGGGGAGGGAGTACGAGCAGTACTTC. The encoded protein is CASSPQGQGREYEQYF.

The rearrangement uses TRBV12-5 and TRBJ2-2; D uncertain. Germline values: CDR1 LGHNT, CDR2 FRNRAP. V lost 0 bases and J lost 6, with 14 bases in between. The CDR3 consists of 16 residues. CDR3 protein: CASGLVVSPGPGELFF. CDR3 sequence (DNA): TGTGCTAGTGGTTTGGTAGTGAGCCCGGGTCCCGGGGAGCTGTTTTTT. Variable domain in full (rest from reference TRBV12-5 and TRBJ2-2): DARVTQTPRHKVTEMGQEVTMRCQPILGHNTVFWYRQTMMQGLELLAYFRNRAPLDDSGMPKDRFSAEMPDATLATLKIQPSEPRDSAVYFCASGLVVSPGPGELFFGEGSRLTVL.

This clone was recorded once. The CDR3 spells CARSTGQGASGNTIYF. The DNA of the CDR3 is TGTGCCAGAAGCACGGGACAGGGCGCCTCTGGAAACACCATATATTTT. The chain has TRBV5-3 and TRBJ1-3; 9 bases align to TRBD1. TRBV5-3 is identified as an open reading frame with a role that is uncertain. This CDR3 has 16 residues. Trimming at V came to 4 bases and at J to 0 bases, leaving 5 bases not matched to a gene.

Written as DNA, the CDR3 is TGTGCCAGCAGCCAAGAGGGACAGGGAATTAGCTATGGCTACACCTTC. Translation gives CASSQEGQGISYGYTF. The rearrangement joins TRBV3-1 (or the pseudogene TRBV3-2) to TRBJ1-2, with 9 bases matching TRBD1. In germline, CDR1 is LGHDT, CDR2 YNNKEL (reference sequence). CDR3 length: 16 amino acids. Trimming at V came to 0 bases and at J to 4 bases, leaving 6 bases not matched to a gene.

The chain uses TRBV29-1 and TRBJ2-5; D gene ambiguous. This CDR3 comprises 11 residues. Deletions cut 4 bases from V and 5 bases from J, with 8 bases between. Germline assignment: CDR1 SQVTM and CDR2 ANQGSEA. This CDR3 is CSVALGETQYF. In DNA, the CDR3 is TGCAGCGTTGCTCTGGGGGAGACCCAGTACTTC.

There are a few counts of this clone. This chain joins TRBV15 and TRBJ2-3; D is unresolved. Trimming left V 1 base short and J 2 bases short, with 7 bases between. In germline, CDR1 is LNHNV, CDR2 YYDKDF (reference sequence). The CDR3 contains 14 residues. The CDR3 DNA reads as TGTGCCACCAGCAGAGTTTTAAACACAGATACGCAGTATTTT. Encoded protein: CATSRVLNTDTQYF.

The CDR3 loop reads CAISGRDTQYF. The DNA for the CDR3 is TGTGCCATCAGTGGTAGAGATACGCAGTATTTT. The V and J genes are TRBV10-3 and TRBJ2-3; D ambiguous. The ends were cut back, 4 bases at V and 5 bases at J, with 4 bases in the middle. CDR1 is ENHRY and CDR2 is SYGVKD in the germline V gene. CDR3 size: 11 residues.

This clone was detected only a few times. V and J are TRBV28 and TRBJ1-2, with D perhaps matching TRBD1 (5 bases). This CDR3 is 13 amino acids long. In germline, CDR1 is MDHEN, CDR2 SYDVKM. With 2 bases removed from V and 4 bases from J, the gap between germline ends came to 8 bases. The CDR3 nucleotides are TGTGCCAGCAGTTTAACAGGTGGCTATGGCTACACCTTC. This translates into CASSLTGGYGYTF.

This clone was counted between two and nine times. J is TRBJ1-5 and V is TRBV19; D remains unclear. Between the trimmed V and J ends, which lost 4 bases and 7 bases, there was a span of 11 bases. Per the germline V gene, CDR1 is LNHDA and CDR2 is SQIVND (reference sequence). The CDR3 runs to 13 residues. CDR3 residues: CASSTGFGQPQHF. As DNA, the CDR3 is TGTGCCAGTAGTACGGGGTTTGGACAGCCCCAGCATTTT. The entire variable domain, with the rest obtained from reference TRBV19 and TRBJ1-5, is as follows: DGGITQSPKYLFRKEGQNVTLSCEQNLNHDAMYWYRQDPGQGLRLIYYSQIVNDFQKGDIAEGYSVSREKKESFPLTVTSAQKNPTAFYLCASSTGFGQPQHFGDGTRLSIL.

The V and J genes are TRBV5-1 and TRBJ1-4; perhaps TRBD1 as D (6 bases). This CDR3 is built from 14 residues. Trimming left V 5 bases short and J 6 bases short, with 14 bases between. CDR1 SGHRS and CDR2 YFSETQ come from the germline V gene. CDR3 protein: CASRHGGLDEKLFF. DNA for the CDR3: TGCGCCAGCAGGCATGGGGGGCTCGATGAAAAACTGTTTTTT.

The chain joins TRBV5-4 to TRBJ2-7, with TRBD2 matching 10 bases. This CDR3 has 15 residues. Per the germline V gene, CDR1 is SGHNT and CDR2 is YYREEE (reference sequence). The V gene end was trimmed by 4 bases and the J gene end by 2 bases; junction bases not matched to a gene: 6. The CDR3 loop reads CASSAGLADTYEQYF. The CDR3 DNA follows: TGTGCCAGCAGCGCCGGACTAGCGGATACCTACGAGCAGTACTTC.

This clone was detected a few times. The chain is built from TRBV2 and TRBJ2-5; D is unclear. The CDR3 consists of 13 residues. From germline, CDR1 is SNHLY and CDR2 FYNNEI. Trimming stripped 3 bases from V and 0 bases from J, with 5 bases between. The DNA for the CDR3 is TGTGCCAGCAGTGAGCCGTACCAAGAGACCCAGTACTTC. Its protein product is CASSEPYQETQYF.

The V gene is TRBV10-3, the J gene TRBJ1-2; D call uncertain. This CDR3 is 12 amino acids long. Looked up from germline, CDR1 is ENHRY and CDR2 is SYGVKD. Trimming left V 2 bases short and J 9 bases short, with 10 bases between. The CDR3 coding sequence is TGTGCCATCAGTGAGACGTCGCAAAGCTACACCTTC. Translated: CAISETSQSYTF.